This TCR beta chain was profiled in a study of T cells in Graves' hyperthyroidism and ophthalmopathy. The study's findings and limits: Prediction of ophthalmopathy progression came a median around 6.1 months pre-onset.

Comment on this clonotype: The antigen remains unidentified.

The CDR3 spans 17 residues. Trimming took 4 bases from V and 10 from J; bases not matched to a gene: 16. The TCR beta CDR3 regions underwent amplification using RNA transcripts as the source. First-round RT-PCR of the TCR CDR3 relied on the HTBI primer set. MiXCR, run by TCRdb on the multiplex PCR reads, gives a single entry per CDR3 protein. The repertoire holds about 520,000 distinct CDR3 sequences, with roughly 20% as singletons. The sample taken for sequencing was blood. This TCR was sampled from a man between 18 and 35 years old with Graves' hyperthyroidism. The chain joins TRBV12-3 or TRBV12-4 to TRBJ1-5; TRBD1 agrees at 10 bases. The CDR3 DNA follows: TGTGCCAGCAGTTCGTCCTCCGCGGGACAGGGGATTTATCCCCAGCATTTT. Its protein product is CASSSSSAGQGIYPQHF.